This T cell receptor (beta chain) was sequenced for a study of blood T cells in healthy people across ages. It was with a sample-barcoded 5' primer and a J-beta primer mix that a second PCR of about 6 to 12 cycles was run. CDR3-containing paired-end reads numbering at least 3 million came from each sample. TCRdb re-called the 5' RACE reads with MiXCR, one entry per CDR3 protein. This sample has hundreds of thousands of distinct CDR3 sequences; roughly 35% occur once, and the top ten carry approximately 13%. CDR1 and CDR2 from the germline V gene are SQVTM and ANQGSEA. J gave up 0 bases and V 6 bases, and 2 bases lay outside the gene matches. The CDR3 loop spans 12 amino acids. Individuals who donated were healthy Caucasians from Russia aged roughly 6 to 95. Every sample gave at least 5 micrograms of total RNA when it was extracted. Study-level results: Considered underestimates were the diversity estimates obtained from one million T cells.

As for this clonotype: The antigen remains unidentified.

Source material: blood. J is TRBJ2-7 and V is TRBV29-1, with 7 positions matching TRBD1. This receptor was obtained from a man in his late teens or twenties in good health. The CDR3 loop reads CSVGQDSYEQYF. The CDR3 DNA follows: TGCAGCGTCGGACAGGACTCCTACGAGCAGTACTTC.